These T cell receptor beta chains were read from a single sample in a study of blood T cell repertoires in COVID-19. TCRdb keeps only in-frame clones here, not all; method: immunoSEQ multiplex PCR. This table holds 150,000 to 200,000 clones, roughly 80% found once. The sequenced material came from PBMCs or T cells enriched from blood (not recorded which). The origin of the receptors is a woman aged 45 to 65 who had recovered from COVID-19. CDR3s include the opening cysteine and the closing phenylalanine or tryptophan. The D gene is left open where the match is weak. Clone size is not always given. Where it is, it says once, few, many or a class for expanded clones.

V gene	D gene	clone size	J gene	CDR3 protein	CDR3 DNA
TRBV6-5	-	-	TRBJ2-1	CASKGLGGYNEQFF	TGTGCCAGCAAAGGACTAGGGGGCTACAATGAGCAGTTCTTC
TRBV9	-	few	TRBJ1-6	CASSGQSNSPLHF	TGTGCCAGCAGCGGACAGTCGAATTCACCCCTCCACTTT
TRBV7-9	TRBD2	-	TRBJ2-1	CASSLILAGANEQFF	TGTGCCAGCAGCCTCATACTAGCGGGAGCAAATGAGCAGTTCTTC
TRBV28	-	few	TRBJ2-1	CASSSRLVNEQFF	TGTGCCAGCAGTTCCAGACTAGTCAATGAGCAGTTCTTC
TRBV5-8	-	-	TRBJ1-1	CASSRRGNTEAFF	TGTGCCAGCAGCCGCCGGGGGAACACTGAAGCTTTCTTT
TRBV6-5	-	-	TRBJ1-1	CASRRTFETEAFF	TGTGCCAGCAGAAGGACATTCGAGACTGAAGCTTTCTTT
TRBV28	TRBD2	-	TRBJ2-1	CASSLFSSGASYNEQFF	TGTGCCAGCAGTTTATTCTCTAGCGGAGCCTCCTACAATGAGCAGTTCTTC
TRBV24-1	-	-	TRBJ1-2	CATSEQGFYGYTF	TGTGCCACCAGTGAACAGGGCTTCTATGGCTACACCTTC
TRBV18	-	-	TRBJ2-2	CASSPGTRTGELFF	TGTGCCAGCTCACCAGGGACTCGGACCGGGGAGCTGTTTTTT
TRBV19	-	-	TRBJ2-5	CASSIGGSGDQETQYF	TGTGCCAGTAGTATAGGGGGTTCGGGGGATCAAGAGACCCAGTACTTC
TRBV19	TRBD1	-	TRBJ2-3	CASSISRGRAVSTDTQYF	TGTGCCAGTAGTATTTCCAGGGGGCGAGCGGTCAGCACAGATACGCAGTATTTT
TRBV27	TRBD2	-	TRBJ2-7	CASSLIGGGVFF	TGTGCCAGCAGTTTAATCGGGGGAGGGGTATTTTTC
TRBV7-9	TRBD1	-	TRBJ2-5	CASSSARGTGNPQYF	TGTGCCAGCAGCTCTGCTCGGGGGACAGGGAACCCCCAGTACTTC
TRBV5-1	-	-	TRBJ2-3	CASSFGGRPSTDTQYF	TGCGCCAGCAGCTTTGGCGGTCGCCCTAGCACAGATACGCAGTATTTT
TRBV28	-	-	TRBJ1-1	CASSPIGDTEAFF	TGTGCCAGCAGTCCAATAGGAGACACTGAAGCTTTCTTT
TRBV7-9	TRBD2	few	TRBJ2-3	CASSGTSGSADTQYF	TGTGCCAGCAGCGGGACTAGCGGGAGTGCAGATACGCAGTATTTT
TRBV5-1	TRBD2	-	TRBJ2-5	CASSPIAGGEETQYF	TGCGCCAGCAGCCCAATAGCGGGCGGAGAGGAGACCCAGTACTTC
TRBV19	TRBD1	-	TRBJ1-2	CASGGQNYGYTF	TGTGCCAGTGGGGGACAGAACTATGGCTACACCTTC
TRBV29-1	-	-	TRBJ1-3	CSVEVSPPGNTIYF	TGCAGCGTTGAAGTATCTCCCCCTGGAAACACCATATATTTT
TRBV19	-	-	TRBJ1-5	CASSRGSGQRLNQPQHF	TGTGCCAGTAGCCGAGGTTCAGGACAGCGCCTTAATCAGCCCCAGCATTTT
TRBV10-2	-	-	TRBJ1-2	CASSIQGYNGYTF	TGCGCCAGCAGCATACAGGGTTATAATGGCTACACCTTC
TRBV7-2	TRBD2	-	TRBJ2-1	CASPPSGPVYEQFF	TGTGCCAGCCCACCTAGCGGGCCAGTCTATGAGCAGTTCTTC